This T cell receptor (beta chain) is drawn from a study of T cells in Graves' hyperthyroidism and ophthalmopathy. Study-wide points: Blood shared most expanded thyroid clonotypes above 0.001.

TCR beta CDR3 region amplification was performed from RNA transcripts. During a first-round RT-PCR of the TCR CDR3, the HTBI primer set was used. Via MiXCR, TCRdb re-called the multiplex PCR reads, giving one row per CDR3 protein. The data contain about 610,000 distinct CDR3 sequences, roughly 14% of them singletons. The CDR3 sequence is 12 residues long. CDR1 and CDR2 from the germline V gene are MDHEN and SYDVKM. Trimming shortened V by 6 bases and J by 3 bases, and 9 bases separated the two germline ends. This clonotype has a count of ten or more. Its target is not known. The receptor comes from a middle-aged woman with Graves' ophthalmopathy. Material: blood. The J gene is TRBJ2-7, the V gene TRBV28, with D possibly being TRBD1 or TRBD2 (5 bases each). The CDR3 DNA follows: TGTGCCAGCAGGAAGGGGAGCTACGAGCAGTACTTC. This codes for CASRKGSYEQYF.